This TCR beta chain was profiled in a study of blood T cell repertoires in COVID-19. Whole-study context: The United States, Italy and Spain were the sources of the acute and convalescent COVID-19 samples. Sources were T cells, B-cell-depleted T cells, or PBMCs; the material itself was cDNA or gDNA.

The data were produced by immunoSEQ multiplex PCR, yet TCRdb's version contains in-frame clones alone and is incomplete. The sample shows approximately 100,000 clones, about nine tenths of them seen only once. CDR1 is SGHNT, CDR2 YYREEE, per germline (reference sequence). The V and J ends lost 1 base and 0 bases respectively, with 11 bases between them. This CDR3 is 16 amino acids long. The sequence was collected from a man in his 70s with acute or convalescent COVID-19. Material: peripheral blood. This rearrangement joins TRBV5-4 to TRBJ1-3; D remains unclear. CDR3 residues: CASSLFSLRSGNTIYF. The DNA of the CDR3 is TGTGCCAGCAGCTTGTTTAGCCTCCGCTCTGGAAACACCATATATTTT. Variable domain in full (rest from reference TRBV5-4 and TRBJ1-3): ETGVTQSPTHLIKTRGQQVTLRCSSQSGHNTVSWYQQALGQGPQFIFQYYREEENGRGNFPPRFSGLQFPNYSSELNVNALELDDSALYLCASSLFSLRSGNTIYFGEGSWLTVV.